This passage covers 2 T cell receptor beta chains from one sample sequenced in a study. Using its own MiXCR run on the 5' RACE reads, TCRdb lists one record per CDR3 protein. The profile shows thousands of distinct CDR3 sequences, less than 55% of them singletons. Cells sorted as Tregs were CD4+, CD25+ and CD127-/low. Sequenced: Tregs sorted from a lymph node. All receptors come from a female donor with breast cancer.

The gene calls are TRBV20-1 and TRBJ2-1; TRBD1 aligns across 8 bases. V lost 0 bases and J lost 4; bases outside the gene matches: 8. The CDR3 covers 16 residues. Germline loops: CDR1 DFQATT, CDR2 SNEGSKA (reference sequence). The CDR3: CSARDLQGVLYNEQFF. The CDR3 DNA sequence: TGCAGTGCTAGAGATTTACAGGGGGTCTTGTACAATGAGCAGTTCTTC.

This chain uses TRBV27 with TRBJ2-2, with D possibly matching TRBD2 (5 bases). Germline CDR1 is MNHEY and CDR2 is SMNVEV (reference sequence). V was trimmed by 8 bases and J by 0 bases, leaving 13 bases between them. The length of the CDR3 is 15 residues. CDR3 in DNA: TGTGCCAGCCGGGAACTACTCGCGAACACCGGGGAGCTGTTTTTT. This translates into CASRELLANTGELFF.